This T cell receptor (beta chain) was identified during a study of cytomegalovirus exposure and HLA in healthy donors (dated by TCRdb to about 2017). About the investigation overall: In an earlier analysis of fewer than 750 of the donors, 250 to 350 Gb of sequence data and 90 million to 130 million unique TCR beta sequences from approximately 180 million T cells were reported. Approximately 300 gigabases of sequencing data and approximately 92 million unique TCR sequences made up an early release that covered under 750 HLA-typed donors. Among the approximately 430 genotyped donors, about 85% belonged to the genetic ancestry cluster associated with self-reported Caucasian donors. The study aimed to test whether cataloging public T cell receptors could reveal signatures of past pathogen exposure. The study used immunosequencing to profile the T cell repertoires of more than 650 subjects and linked those repertoires to cytomegalovirus serostatus. A separate validation cohort of 100 to 150 different subjects was used in addition to the roughly 700-subject first cohort. To predict cytomegalovirus infection status, the study combined high-throughput TCR immunosequencing, statistical association of individual TCRs with disease status, and machine learning. In a later analysis, previously published TCR beta repertoires from more than 500 donors were re-analyzed and high-resolution HLA genotyping was added so that TCR occurrence patterns could be studied. Rather than using new phenotypic data, the later analysis identified candidate immune exposures from TCR beta sequences and from how often those sequences occurred across donors. In an earlier analysis of 500 to 650 of the donors, high-throughput TCR beta sequencing was used to judge whether each TCR beta V gene segment behaved as functional or pseudogenic. Donor age, sex, ethnicity and CMV serostatus were compiled together with the repertoire data. Genome-wide SNP genotypes for about 65% of the roughly 670 donors were used in a later genetic analysis, which treated that subset as a discovery cohort. All discovery cohort repertoires had been generated using a single sequencing platform. HLA typing included class I and class II loci at four-digit resolution. The number of typed donors differed by locus: roughly 629-640 for A, B, C, DRB1 and DQB1; approximately 540 for DQA1; over 600 for DPA1; and around 470 for DPB1. Roughly 5 DR-DQ haplotypes were treated as single units for association and clustering because of strong linkage in the cohort. Among over 350 genotyped donors of the cohort, an average of roughly 240,000 unique TCR beta nucleotide sequences were sequenced per donor, roughly 18% of them non-productive.

Library creation used the immunoSEQ multiplex PCR assay. The multiplex PCR relied on a mix of 60 forward primers for TCR Vbeta segments and 13 reverse primers for TCR Jbeta segments. The CDR3 region of rearranged TCR beta genes was amplified from genomic DNA with a multiplex PCR assay. The Illumina HiSeq System was used to sequence the amplified TCR beta libraries as 87-base-pair reads. The original methods were these. A later analysis tallied around 80 million unique TCR beta chains across the approximately 670 repertoires, and around 12 million of those chains were shared by two or more donors. Raw reads were error-corrected and collapsed into unique sequences with a nearest-neighbor algorithm that merged closely related sequences to remove PCR and sequencing errors. CDR3 sequences were aligned to IMGT reference sequences to assign V, D and J gene segments. For a sequence to be retained, a match of at least six nucleotides was required to both a V gene segment and a J gene segment. A rearrangement was called productive if the CDR3 had no stop codons and remained in frame with V and J, and every other rearrangement was called non-productive. Following IMGT convention, CDR3 was defined as the stretch from the second conserved V-encoded cysteine up to the conserved J-encoded phenylalanine. In an earlier analysis of roughly 580 of the donors, sequences lacking an unambiguous match to a single V gene segment were excluded. An earlier analysis of just under 600 of the donors called V segments functional above 56.7% productive rearrangements and segregating when the between-donor standard deviation exceeded 5%. A statistical classification framework was built for diagnosing cytomegalovirus status from the catalog of TCR beta chain sequences. In a later analysis, TCR nucleotide sequences were compared against IMGT/GENE-DB human TR gene sequences so that V and J genes could be assigned. A later analysis assigned CDR3 sequences and most-parsimonious VDJ recombination scenarios with the TCRdist pipeline. A later analysis defined each TCR beta chain by its CDR3 amino acid sequence plus V-gene family, and excluded reads lacking a unique V-gene family. A later analysis removed 592 highly shared, low-generation-probability nucleotide sequences to deal with suspected cross-contamination and a sequencing artifact. A later analysis calculated a clonal expansion index for each public chain from normalized within-repertoire ranks of inferred template counts. In a later analysis, generation probabilities were computed with a VDJ recombination model fitted to out-of-frame rearrangements, and the resulting probabilities were checked against IGoR. In a later analysis, TCR-TCR, TCR-HLA and TCR-CMV co-occurrence was scored with hypergeometric tests, and a repertoire-size bias correction was applied to TCR pairs. In a later analysis, false discovery rates were estimated by permuting HLA or CMV assignments 20 times. In a later analysis, co-occurring TCRs were grouped using DBSCAN, with TCRdist sequence similarity added in when clustering inside HLA-allele-positive subsets. Repertoires with fewer than 30,000 or more than 120,000 public chains were left out of co-occurrence clustering, as were about five repertoires with anomalous nucleotide sharing. In TCRdb, the immuneACCESS table is reduced to in-frame sequences with V and J assigned. These tables do not hold every clone; where another copy was compared, an unresolved V gene accounts for under half, and the others remain unexplained. V and J calls and clone size come straight from that table; D and trimming were deduced from the DNA. The sample has roughly 170,000 clones on record, around 80% of them singletons. Jointly, the top ten make up 4.5% of the sample.

For this clone: It lacks a known antigen. Base qualities are not recorded, but no much larger clone differs from it by a single base.

Results the study describes overall, beyond this receptor: In a later genetic analysis, fewer N-insertions in productive TCRs were reported among donors in an Asian-associated ancestry cluster than the roughly 670-donor mean. HLA typing was unavailable for some donors at each locus, so association tests used only the typed subset. An association between a missense DCLRE1C variant and V-gene and J-gene trimming of TCR beta chains was found in a later genetic analysis and replicated in an independent cohort. When HLA alleles, especially DR and DQ, strongly co-occurred, attributing TCR associations to individual alleles was difficult. Immune exposure information for the cohort was limited to CMV serostatus. Because counts were too low, seventeen rarely observed V segments, including chromosome 9 orphons, were left out of the earlier analysis of 587 of the donors. Correlated functional status among segregating V segments might be attributable to linkage disequilibrium, but an unknown experimental factor could not be ruled out. Most TCR sequences were seen in very few donors, while some public TCRs were found in many individuals. A further reported finding was that TCR beta sequences accurately predicted the HLA-A and HLA-B alleles for most subjects in the first cohort. Some IMGT-functional V segments, including TRBV6-2 and TRBV6-3, could not be distinguished by the 87-base-pair reads and were therefore excluded. The cohort was sequenced for TCR beta chains only, and without alpha or paired-chain data the features that could be detected were limited. Most CMV-associated TCR beta chains appeared to be HLA-restricted in a later analysis, and the HLA associations seemed to be driven largely by CMV exposure. Cytomegalovirus status was reported to be diagnosed by the classifier with high specificity and sensitivity in both the original and validation cohorts. In an earlier analysis of 587 of the donors, most TCR beta V segments appeared in productive rearrangements about 87% or about 30% of the time, broadly matching IMGT annotations. Several of the top co-occurrence clusters appeared to be linked to parvovirus B19, influenza, CMV and Epstein-Barr virus, according to a later analysis. Roughly uniform sequencing depth across donors was assumed in presence/absence analyses, although this assumption may not hold. Three of the identified cytomegalovirus-associated TCR beta chains were confirmed in vitro to be specific for cytomegalovirus antigens. In a later analysis, the rate of TCR association differed among HLA loci, with DRB1 alleles having the most associated TCRs and HLA-C alleles having the fewest. It was suggested by the authors that the approach could potentially be generalized to other disease states and immunological phenotypes. In the study, 150 to 200 TCR beta chains were listed as associated with cytomegalovirus. In a later analysis, 15,000 to 20,000 TCR beta sequences were associated with specific HLA alleles at a false discovery rate of 0.05. The sequencing pipeline was judged likely to have produced a cluster of highly shared sequence variants as a technical artifact. A later analysis found that HLA-associated TCR beta chains were more clonally expanded and had lower generation probabilities than equally common non-associated chains.

The CDR3 contains 14 residues, cysteine and phenylalanine counted. The sequence is cut down to CDR3 DNA, 42 bases in frame from base 1. Deletion took 5 bases off V and 8 bases off J, with a span of 16 bases between the germline ends. Reading the germline V gene gives CDR1 MNHEY and CDR2 SVGAGI. The cohort consisted of 650 to 700 healthy bone marrow donors. Cohort members were all nominally healthy when sampled, although unrecorded immune exposures were likely present. The donor tested CMV seropositive and was one of the 289 seropositive cohort members. A peripheral blood sample was collected from each donor, and TCR beta sequencing was performed on peripheral blood mononuclear cells. Genomic DNA was extracted from the blood cell samples with the Qiagen DNeasy Blood Extraction Kit.

This chain joins TRBV6-5 to TRBJ2-1; TRBD1 is perhaps the D gene, given 6 matching bases. The sequenced sample consisted of PBMCs. This TCR was sampled from a woman aged 45-65 years in good health and CMV-seropositive. The DNA sequence follows: TGTGCCAGCAGTGGCGGCACAGGGCCCCATGAGCAGTTCTTC. It translates as CASSGGTGPHEQFF.